This T cell receptor (beta chain) was observed in a study of CD8 T cells in ankylosing spondylitis. Study results and caveats: A subset of motif variants has previously been described in the synovial fluid and blood of reactive arthritis. Within peripheral blood, clones linked to disease were CD8+ and relatively rare. About 8 highly homologous variants made up a TCR beta motif, and this motif appeared characteristic of ankylosing spondylitis blood. Reported data indicate significant enrichment of disease-linked clones within matched ankylosing spondylitis synovial fluid.

The TCR beta libraries were generated through quantitative 5'-RACE incorporating molecular barcodes. TCRdb independently ran MiXCR on the 5' RACE reads; one entry per CDR3 protein. Among hundreds of thousands of distinct CDR3 sequences listed, 10% to 15% were seen once. A word on this clonotype: Its target is unknown.

Per the germline V gene, CDR1 is SGHNT and CDR2 is YYREEE (reference sequence). Trimming shortened V by 6 bases and J by 1 base, and 14 bases separated the two germline ends. This CDR3 is built from 14 residues. This sequence joins TRBV5-4 and TRBJ2-7; D gene uncertain. The sample consisted of blood, either unsorted or a sorted T cell fraction (not recorded which). The sequence was obtained from a male donor with ankylosing spondylitis. CDR3 protein: CASTSNAGSYEQYF. DNA for the CDR3: TGTGCCAGCACCTCAAATGCTGGTTCCTACGAGCAGTACTTC.